Shown below are 26 T cell receptor beta chains from a single sample sequenced in a study of OX40 agonist ivuxolimab in advanced cancers. Library preparation was by the immunoSEQ multiplex PCR assay. TCRdb mirrors the immuneACCESS table, restricted to in-frame sequences. Some clones are absent from its copies; in checked studies, under half trace to an unresolved V gene, and the reason for the others is unknown. A total of roughly 90,000 clones appear in this sample, approximately 90% of them only once. In total, the top ten clones hold about 0.35% of the sample. The material was CD4+ or CD8+ T cells sorted from blood, obtained in a trial of the OX40 agonist ivuxolimab. The source is an adult with an advanced solid tumor such as melanoma, head and neck, liver or kidney cancer.

CDR3: CASGRGRVETQYF. The CDR3 DNA is TGTGCCAGCGGCCGGGGCCGAGTAGAGACCCAGTACTTC. The rearrangement joins TRBV25-1 to TRBJ2-5; D may be TRBD1 or TRBD2 (5 bases each). The CDR3 covers 13 residues. Looked up from germline, CDR1 is MGHDK and CDR2 is SYGVNS. V lost 8 bases, J lost 4 bases, and 14 bases lay in between.

This chain connects TRBV25-1 to TRBJ2-2; 9 bases fit TRBD2. Losses at the gene ends were 2 bases for V and 7 bases for J; bases not matched to a gene: 5. The CDR3 has 15 residues. The V gene's germline CDR1 is MGHDK and CDR2 SYGVNS. The CDR3 DNA reads TGTGCCAGCAGTGAACGAGTAGCGGGAGTCGGGGAGCTGTTTTTT. Translating gives CASSERVAGVGELFF.

This chain connects TRBV6-6 to TRBJ1-4; 8 bases align to TRBD1. V was clipped by 0 bases and J by 5 bases; unmatched bases: 2. Germline assignment: CDR1 MNHNY and CDR2 SVGAGI (reference sequence). The CDR3 spans 15 residues. In DNA, the CDR3 is TGTGCCAGCAGTTACTCAAGACAGGGGAATGAAAAACTGTTTTTT. Protein: CASSYSRQGNEKLFF.

This clone was recorded only once. The chain uses TRBV14 and TRBJ2-3; no definite D call. V was clipped by 1 base and J by 2 bases, with 7 bases between them. This CDR3 comprises 14 residues. CDR1 is SGHDN and CDR2 is FVKESK in the germline V gene. CDR3 bases: TGTGCCAGCAGCCAAGGGCAGGCCACAGATACGCAGTATTTT. Translation gives CASSQGQATDTQYF. Full variable domain (remainder filled in from reference TRBV14 and TRBJ2-3): EAGVTQFPSHSVIEKGQTVTLRCDPISGHDNLYWYRRVMGKEIKFLLHFVKESKQDESGMPNNRFLAERTGGTYSTLKVQPAELEDSGVYFCASSQGQATDTQYFGPGTRLTVL.

The chain carries TRBV4-2 and TRBJ2-7, with D unresolved. From germline, CDR1 is LGHNA and CDR2 YNFKEQ. There are 15 residues in the CDR3. V lost 4 bases and J lost 4, with 17 bases in between. CDR3 in DNA: TGTGCCAGCAGCCTAGACCGCTCTAGGGTATACGAGCAGTACTTC. Protein sequence: CASSLDRSRVYEQYF.

This rearrangement joins TRBV9 to TRBJ2-1; D ambiguous. Trimming shortened V by 0 bases and J by 5 bases, and 6 bases separated the two germline ends. This CDR3 contains 13 residues. Per the germline V gene, CDR1 is SGDLS and CDR2 is YYNGEE. In nucleotides, the CDR3 is TGTGCCAGCAGCGTAGCACCGAACAATGAGCAGTTCTTC. Protein sequence: CASSVAPNNEQFF.

CDR3 DNA: TGTGCCAGCAGCCTGTCGTCTGTTGGCGGGAGGTATGAGCAGTTCTTC. Translated, it gives CASSLSSVGGRYEQFF. V usage is TRBV28 and J usage is TRBJ2-1; 8 positions agree with TRBD2. CDR1 is MDHEN and CDR2 is SYDVKM in the germline V gene. V was pared by 6 bases and J by 8 bases, with 15 bases of the junction left unmatched. The CDR3 length is 16 residues.

The J gene is TRBJ2-2, the V gene TRBV18; D not certain. Trimming removed 4 bases from V and 1 base from J, with 10 bases in between. CDR3 length: 15 residues. CDR1 KGHSH and CDR2 LQKENI come from the germline V gene. CDR3 sequence (DNA): TGTGCCAGCTCACGCGGAGTTAAGAACACCGGGGAGCTGTTTTTT. Translated, it gives CASSRGVKNTGELFF.

The V and J genes are TRBV10-1 and TRBJ2-1; TRBD2 matches 7 bases. J gave up 2 bases and V 2 bases, and 6 bases lay outside the gene matches. The CDR3 totals 16 residues. Germline CDR1 and CDR2: WNHNN and SYGVQD (reference sequence). The CDR3 spells CASSERGAGPYNEQFF. CDR3 sequence (DNA): TGCGCCAGCAGTGAGCGGGGAGCGGGACCCTACAATGAGCAGTTCTTC.

The gene calls are TRBV7-6 and TRBJ2-7; possible D gene TRBD1, 5 bases. The length of the CDR3 is 14 residues. The V gene's germline CDR1 is SGHVS and CDR2 FNYEAQ. The germline V and J ends were trimmed by 4 bases and 10 bases, with 20 bases remaining between them. The CDR3 nucleotides read TGTGCCAGCAGCTCCCGGGCAGGGAAGATAGGACAGTACTTC. Amino acid sequence: CASSSRAGKIGQYF.

This clone was counted only a few times. The chain has TRBV11-3 and TRBJ2-7; 8 nucleotides align to TRBD1. After removal of 4 bases from V and 5 bases from J, the junction contained 13 bases not matched to a gene. CDR1 and CDR2 from the germline V gene are SGHNT and YENEEA. The CDR3 spans 16 residues. The chain's CDR3 is CASSSRGSTGVDEQYF. The CDR3 nucleotides are TGTGCCAGCAGCTCTCGTGGGTCGACAGGGGTCGACGAGCAGTACTTC. The variable domain in full, completed from reference TRBV11-3 and TRBJ2-7, reads EAGVVQSPRYKIIEKKQPVAFWCNPISGHNTLYWYLQNLGQGPELLIRYENEEAVDDSQLPKDRFSAERLKGVDSTLKIQPAELGDSAVYLCASSSRGSTGVDEQYFGPGTRLTVT.

The V gene is TRBV11-2, the J gene TRBJ2-4, with 7 positions matching TRBD2. The germline V gene encodes CDR1 SGHAT and CDR2 FQNNGV. V lost 5 bases to trimming and J lost 15 bases; unmatched junction nucleotides: 13. This CDR3 is built from 13 residues. CDR3 sequence: CASSPYTLGGSYF. CDR3 bases: TGTGCCAGCAGCCCCTACACACTGGGAGGGTCGTACTTC. Full variable domain (outside the CDR3, taken from reference TRBV11-2 and TRBJ2-4): EAGVAQSPRYKIIEKRQSVAFWCNPISGHATLYWYQQILGQGPKLLIQFQNNGVVDDSQLPKDRFSAERLKGVDSTLKIQPAKLEDSAVYLCASSPYTLGGSYFGAGTRLSVL.

A few counts support this clone. The chain links TRBV15 to TRBJ1-4, with a weak D call TRBD1 (6 bases). This CDR3 comprises 16 residues. From germline, CDR1 is LNHNV and CDR2 YYDKDF (reference sequence). V was cut by 2 bases and J by 8 bases, with 18 bases left in between. This CDR3 reads CATSRSPKGGGEKLFF. CDR3 nucleotides: TGTGCCACCAGCAGATCCCCGAAGGGGGGAGGGGAAAAACTGTTTTTT.

In DNA, the CDR3 is TGTGCCAGCAGTGGTCAGGGGGCTTTCATGAACACTGAAGCTTTCTTT. This codes for CASSGQGAFMNTEAFF. This chain connects TRBV6-1 to TRBJ1-1; 8 bases are shared with TRBD1. This CDR3 region has 16 residues. With V trimmed by 4 bases and J by 0 bases, 7 bases remained unmatched. Looked up from germline, CDR1 is MNHNS and CDR2 is SASEGT.

The CDR3 DNA is TGCGCCTCTATCGGGGCGGCGGAAAGGGGCTACACCTTC. Residues: CASIGAAERGYTF. This chain uses TRBV5-1 with TRBJ1-2; tentatively, D is TRBD1 (5 bases). CDR3 size: 13 residues. Trimming pared 10 bases from V and 8 bases from J, leaving 21 bases between. Germline CDR1 SGHRS, CDR2 YFSETQ.

The chain carries TRBV7-9 and TRBJ2-5; unclear D gene. Germline V gene sequence: CDR1 SEHNR, CDR2 FQNEAQ (reference sequence). V gave up 5 bases and J gave up 4 bases, with 11 bases separating them. This CDR3 contains 13 residues. Here the CDR3 reads CASSPVAVETQYF. The CDR3, as DNA: TGTGCCAGCAGCCCCGTAGCAGTAGAGACCCAGTACTTC.

The chain combines TRBV10-2 with TRBJ1-5; possible D gene TRBD1, 5 bases. Deletions cut 8 bases from V and 3 bases from J, with 11 bases between. Germline V lookup: CDR1 WSHSY, CDR2 SAAADI. CDR3 length equals 13 residues. CDR3 region: CASRDRINQPQHF. In nucleotides, the CDR3 is TGCGCCAGCCGGGACCGCATCAATCAGCCCCAGCATTTT.

The CDR3 region has the DNA TGTGCCAGTAGAGACTCCAACACAGATACGCAGTATTTT. Protein sequence: CASRDSNTDTQYF. The gene calls are TRBV6-6 and TRBJ2-3; unclear D gene. Germline CDR1 is MNHNY and CDR2 is SVGAGI (reference sequence). CDR3 length equals 13 residues. V was shortened by 9 bases and J by 2 bases, with 12 bases between the two germline ends.

This clone was seen a few times. This chain joins TRBV14 and TRBJ1-1, with no clear D. The length of the CDR3 is 15 residues. Trimming shortened V by 2 bases and J by 0 bases, and 10 bases separated the two germline ends. CDR1 and CDR2 from the germline V gene are SGHDN and FVKESK. This CDR3 is CASSQLTPMNTEAFF. CDR3 DNA: TGTGCCAGCAGCCAACTGACACCTATGAACACTGAAGCTTTCTTT.

The genes are TRBV10-2 and TRBJ2-3; D possibly corresponds to TRBD2 (5 bases). V gave up 1 base and J gave up 7 bases, with 15 bases separating them. The CDR3 runs to 15 residues. Germline V CDR1 and CDR2: WSHSY, SAAADI. The CDR3: CASSEYLPGRYTQYF. The CDR3 nucleotides are TGCGCCAGCAGTGAGTACCTTCCGGGAAGATATACGCAGTATTTT.

The chain recombines TRBV6-5 with TRBJ2-1; no clear D. Germline CDR1 and CDR2: MNHEY and SVGAGI. Trimming shortened V by 4 bases and J by 2 bases, and 12 bases separated the two germline ends. The CDR3 extends over 15 amino acids. As DNA, the CDR3 is TGTGCCAGCAGTTTCGGTTTCGCCCCCTACAATGAGCAGTTCTTC. Protein sequence: CASSFGFAPYNEQFF.

This sequence joins TRBV6-6 and TRBJ2-1, with D maybe TRBD2 (6 bases). Germline V gene data show CDR1 as MNHNY and CDR2 as SVGAGI (reference sequence). V gave up 8 bases and J gave up 6 bases, with 14 bases separating them. This CDR3 contains 13 residues. The CDR3 sequence is CASALPGSNEQFF. The CDR3 bases are TGTGCCAGCGCCCTACCCGGGAGCAATGAGCAGTTCTTC.

The chain recombines TRBV9 with TRBJ2-3; TRBD2 matches 8 bases. CDR1 is SGDLS and CDR2 is YYNGEE in the germline V gene. V trimming: 0 bases; J trimming: 3 bases; junction bases outside the gene matches: 6. The CDR3 is made up of 16 amino acids. CDR3 bases: TGTGCCAGCAGCGTAGTTACAGGCGGGAGGACAGATACGCAGTATTTT. Protein product: CASSVVTGGRTDTQYF.

In DNA, the CDR3 is TGTGCCAGCAGTAACCATGGGCGAGAGACCCAGTACTTC. This codes for CASSNHGRETQYF. V gene TRBV27 combines with J gene TRBJ2-5; D remains ambiguous. With 5 bases removed from V and 4 bases from J, the gap between germline ends came to 11 bases. Germline V gene data show CDR1 as MNHEY and CDR2 as SMNVEV (reference sequence). The CDR3 is made up of 13 amino acids.

The V gene is TRBV6-5, the J gene TRBJ1-5, with D uncertain. The V gene's germline CDR1 is MNHEY and CDR2 SVGAGI. The CDR3 totals 13 residues. V lost 6 bases and J 7 bases, leaving 13 bases between the germline ends. In nucleotides, the CDR3 is TGTGCCAGCAGGTACGGCCGTGGGCAGCCCCAGCATTTT. This sequence encodes CASRYGRGQPQHF.

The chain couples TRBV9 to TRBJ2-1; 9 bases map to TRBD2. The germline V gene has CDR1 SGDLS and CDR2 YYNGEE. With 2 bases clipped from V and 3 bases from J, the junction kept 3 bases outside the gene matches. The CDR3 totals 15 residues. CDR3 protein: CASSVLAGFYNEQFF. The CDR3 DNA reads TGTGCCAGCAGCGTGCTAGCGGGATTCTACAATGAGCAGTTCTTC. Drawing the rest from reference TRBV9 and TRBJ2-1, the complete variable domain is DSGVTQTPKHLITATGQRVTLRCSPRSGDLSVYWYQQSLDQGLQFLIQYYNGEERAKGNILERFSAQQFPDLHSELNLSSLELGDSALYFCASSVLAGFYNEQFFGPGTRLTVL.